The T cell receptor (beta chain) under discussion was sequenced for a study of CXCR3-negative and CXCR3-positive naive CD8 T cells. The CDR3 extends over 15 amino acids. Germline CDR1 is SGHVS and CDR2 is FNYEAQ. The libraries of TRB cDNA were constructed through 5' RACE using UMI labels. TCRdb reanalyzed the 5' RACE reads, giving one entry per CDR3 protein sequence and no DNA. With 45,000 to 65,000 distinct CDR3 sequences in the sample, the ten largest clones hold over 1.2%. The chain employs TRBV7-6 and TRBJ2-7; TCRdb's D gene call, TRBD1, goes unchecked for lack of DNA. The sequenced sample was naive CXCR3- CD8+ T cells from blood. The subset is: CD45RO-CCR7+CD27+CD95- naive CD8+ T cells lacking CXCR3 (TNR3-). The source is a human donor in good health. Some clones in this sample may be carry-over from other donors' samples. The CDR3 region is CASSIGTGGSYEQYF.